The clone carrying this T cell receptor beta chain was observed at least ten times. TCRdb used MiXCR to reprocess the 5' RACE reads, holding one entry per CDR3 protein. This table has about 46,000 distinct CDR3 sequences, almost 5.5% appearing once. Germline CDR1 SEHNR, CDR2 FQNEAQ (reference sequence). Losses at the gene ends were 4 bases for V and 10 bases for J; bases not matched to a gene: 4. This CDR3 spans 14 amino acids. This specimen belongs to a study of early T cells in non-severe SARS-CoV-2 infection. The receptor was derived from an adult who was a healthcare worker with PCR-confirmed SARS-CoV-2 infection or an uninfected control (not recorded which). The J gene is TRBJ2-4, the V gene TRBV7-9; TRBD2 matches at 13 bases. This material consisted of whole blood, taken at baseline. CDR3 coding DNA: TGTGCCAGCAGCTCCGGGACTAGCGGGGTGATTCAGTACTTC. It encodes CASSSGTSGVIQYF.